The 8 T cell receptor beta chains in this list originate from one sample, sequenced in a study of T cell changes during pregnancy in multiple sclerosis. Sequencing was performed with immunoSEQ multiplex PCR; in TCRdb, only in-frame clones are kept and a portion is missing. The table lists tens of thousands of clones, approximately 94% of them singletons. The sample was peripheral blood, taken in the third trimester of pregnancy. These receptors were obtained from a female donor with multiple sclerosis, enrolled in a pregnancy study.

The chain employs TRBV9 and TRBJ1-5; unclear D gene. Germline V gene sequence: CDR1 SGDLS, CDR2 YYNGEE. Trimming stripped 4 bases from V and 3 bases from J, with 11 bases between. The CDR3 is 14 amino acids. This chain's CDR3 is CASSTRPSNQPQHF. CDR3 bases: TGTGCCAGCAGCACTCGTCCCTCCAATCAGCCCCAGCATTTT.

The chain recombines TRBV18 with TRBJ2-7; tentatively, D is TRBD1 (5 bases). CDR1 and CDR2 (germline): KGHSH, LQKENI. V was clipped by 0 bases and J by 6 bases, with 18 bases between them. The CDR3 covers 16 residues. The CDR3 DNA follows: TGTGCCAGCTCACCACCGGGATCCAGGGCGCCTGCCGAGCAGTACTTC. The encoded protein is CASSPPGSRAPAEQYF.

The rearrangement joins TRBV9 to TRBJ1-1; possibly TRBD1 for D (6 bases). Germline CDR1 is SGDLS and CDR2 is YYNGEE. V was cut by 3 bases and J by 2 bases, with 20 bases left in between. The CDR3 is made up of 17 amino acids. The DNA for the CDR3 is TGTGCCAGCAGCGCAAAGGGACAAGGGGGGGTAAACACTGAAGCTTTCTTT. It translates to CASSAKGQGGVNTEAFF.

This rearrangement joins TRBV10-3 to TRBJ1-3; 7 bases fit TRBD1. The CDR3 totals 18 residues. The junction had 12 bases not matched to a gene; V was cut back by 2 bases and J by 2 bases. From germline, CDR1 is ENHRY and CDR2 SYGVKD. The CDR3 loop reads CAISEPWELQGTGNTIYF. The CDR3 DNA reads TGTGCCATCAGTGAGCCATGGGAATTACAGGGGACTGGAAACACCATATATTTT.

The chain carries TRBV2 and TRBJ1-5, with D possibly being TRBD1 (6 bases). Germline CDR1 reads SNHLY; CDR2 reads FYNNEI. With 7 bases removed from V and 4 bases from J, the gap between germline ends came to 14 bases. CDR3 length: 14 amino acids. The CDR3 loop is CASMGRTANQPQHF. The DNA of the CDR3 is TGTGCCAGCATGGGAAGGACAGCTAATCAGCCCCAGCATTTT.

The CDR3 here is CASSYSGGRQPQHF. The CDR3 DNA reads TGTGCCAGCAGTTACTCAGGGGGTCGTCAGCCCCAGCATTTT. The chain employs TRBV6-6 and TRBJ1-5, with D maybe TRBD1 (6 bases). The length of the CDR3 is 14 residues. Trimming took off 0 bases at V and 6 bases at J, with 9 bases between the two ends. Germline V gives CDR1 MNHNY, CDR2 SVGAGI (reference sequence).

The chain is built from TRBV27 and TRBJ2-3, with 10 bases matching TRBD2. V shed 4 bases, J shed 2 bases, and the junction held 3 bases outside the gene matches. Germline V CDR1 and CDR2: MNHEY, SMNVEV (reference sequence). This CDR3 contains 15 residues. The CDR3 bases are TGTGCCAGCAGTTCGGGACTAGCGTACACAGATACGCAGTATTTT. Residues: CASSSGLAYTDTQYF.

The J gene is TRBJ2-7, the V gene TRBV19; 8 nucleotides line up with TRBD1. This CDR3 spans 14 amino acids. Trimming removed 3 bases from V and 4 bases from J; junction bases left unmatched: 5. Germline CDR1 LNHDA, CDR2 SQIVND (reference sequence). The CDR3: CASSMGQGAYEQYF. The CDR3 nucleotides read TGTGCCAGTAGTATGGGTCAGGGGGCTTACGAGCAGTACTTC.